This TCR beta chain is from a study of OX40 agonist ivuxolimab in advanced cancers. Clones were read by immunoSEQ multiplex PCR, and TCRdb kept only the in-frame ones, dropping some. The data show around 100,000 clones, around 89% seen once. V was shortened by 4 bases and J by 5 bases, with 14 bases between the two germline ends. CDR1 SGHNT and CDR2 YYREEE come from the germline V gene (reference sequence). The CDR3 is 14 amino acids. This chain links TRBV5-4 with TRBJ2-3; a possible D gene is TRBD2 (5 bases). The sequences come from CD4+ or CD8+ T cells sorted from blood, collected in a trial of the OX40 agonist ivuxolimab. This receptor was taken from an adult with an advanced solid tumor such as melanoma, head and neck, liver or kidney cancer. CDR3 residues: CASSPTREGDTQYF. In DNA form, the CDR3 reads TGTGCCAGCAGCCCAACTAGGGAAGGAGATACGCAGTATTTT.